This note documents a single T cell receptor beta chain sequence. The data are from a study of technical replicates of blood from a few donors. The CDR3 is 17 amino acids. V was clipped by 0 bases and J by 2 bases, with 14 bases between them. The germline gives CDR1 LGHNA, CDR2 YNFKEQ. This table comes from immunoSEQ multiplex PCR, and its TCRdb copy is limited to in-frame clones, with some not included. The data contain about 59,000 clones, approximately 92% of them seen just once; the ten biggest clones take up about 3.9%. The sample was PBMCs. The sequence derives from a human donor in good health. Some clones in this sample may be carry-over from other donors' samples. J is TRBJ2-1 and V is TRBV4-2, with D perhaps matching TRBD1 (7 bases). CDR3 sequence (DNA): TGTGCCAGCAGCCAAGAGCAGGGGGGCGCGCCCTACAATGAGCAGTTCTTC. It codes for CASSQEQGGAPYNEQFF.